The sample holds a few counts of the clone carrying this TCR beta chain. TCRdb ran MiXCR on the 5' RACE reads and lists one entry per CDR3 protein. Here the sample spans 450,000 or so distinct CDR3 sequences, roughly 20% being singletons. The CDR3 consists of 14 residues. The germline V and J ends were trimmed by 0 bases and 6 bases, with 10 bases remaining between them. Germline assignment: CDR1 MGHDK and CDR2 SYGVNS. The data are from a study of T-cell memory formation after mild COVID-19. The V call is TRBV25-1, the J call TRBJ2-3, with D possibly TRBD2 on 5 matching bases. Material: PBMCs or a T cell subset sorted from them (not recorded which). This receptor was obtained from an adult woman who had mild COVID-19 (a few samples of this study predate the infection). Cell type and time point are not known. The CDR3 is CASSEYSRGDTQYF. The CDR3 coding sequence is TGTGCCAGCAGTGAATATTCCAGAGGGGATACGCAGTATTTT.